This T cell receptor (beta chain) was captured by sequencing in a study of cytomegalovirus exposure and HLA in healthy donors. Broader study findings: Later analysis placed DRB1 highest and HLA-C lowest in TCR association rates, which differed by HLA locus.

The CDR3 extends over 17 amino acids. The ends lost 2 bases at V and 8 bases at J; junction bases unmatched: 11. Germline V gene lookup returns CDR1 MDHEN and CDR2 SYDVKM. On this clone itself: Its antigen is unidentified.

This PCR relied on a set of 60 Vbeta primers and 13 Jbeta primers. Sequenced by immunoSEQ multiplex PCR; TCRdb stores in-frame clones only, minus some. The sample yields approximately 200,000 clones, roughly 80% seen once. The sample taken for sequencing was PBMCs. The chain recombines TRBV28 with TRBJ2-1; 11 bases map to TRBD2. The receptor was derived from a boy aged 5-17 years in good health and CMV-seronegative. This CDR3 reads CASSLRLAGITADEQFF. CDR3 in DNA: TGTGCCAGCAGTTTACGACTAGCGGGAATTACGGCAGATGAGCAGTTCTTC.